Below, 20 T cell receptor beta chains from the same sample are listed, as sequenced in a study of cytomegalovirus exposure and HLA in healthy donors. It was with 60 Vbeta and 13 Jbeta primers that the PCR ran. Profiled with immunoSEQ multiplex PCR; TCRdb holds only in-frame clones, not every one. The sample includes around 130,000 clones, roughly 77% of them seen just once. Sequenced sample: PBMCs. These receptor sequences come from a man in his thirties or forties in good health and CMV-seronegative.

The chain has TRBV11-2 and TRBJ2-5; TRBD1 is a possible D gene (5 bases). The CDR3 covers 13 residues. Per the germline V gene, CDR1 is SGHAT and CDR2 is FQNNGV. V lost 5 bases, J lost 5 bases, and 12 bases lay in between. CDR3 amino acids: CASSTGARETQYF. CDR3 coding DNA: TGTGCCAGCAGCACAGGAGCCCGGGAGACCCAGTACTTC.

The DNA of the CDR3 is TGTGCCTGGAGCTCCCCTGGAAACACCATATATTTT. Protein: CAWSSPGNTIYF. This chain uses TRBV30 with TRBJ1-3; D gene uncertain. This CDR3 has 12 amino acids. The germline CDR1 and CDR2 sequences are GTSNPN and SVGIG (reference sequence). The germline V and J ends were trimmed by 3 bases and 2 bases, with 5 bases remaining between them. Using reference TRBV30 and TRBJ1-3 for the parts outside the CDR3, the full variable domain is SQTIHQWPATLVQPVGSPLSLECTVEGTSNPNLYWYRQAAGRGLQLLFYSVGIGQISSEVPQNLSASRPQDRQFILSSKKLLLSDSGFYLCAWSSPGNTIYFGEGSWLTVV.

This chain joins TRBV6-5 and TRBJ1-2, with 7 positions matching TRBD1. From germline, CDR1 is MNHEY and CDR2 SVGAGI. Trimming cost V 10 bases and J 0 bases; bases outside gene matches: 2. The length of the CDR3 is 12 residues. CDR3 nucleotides: TGTGCCACGGGGACAGCTAACTATGGCTACACCTTC. Encoded protein: CATGTANYGYTF.

The genes are TRBV10-3 and TRBJ1-4; a weak D match, TRBD1 (5 bases). Germline V gives CDR1 ENHRY, CDR2 SYGVKD. This CDR3 contains 13 residues. The V end was cut by 4 bases, the J end by 13 bases, with 16 bases between. CDR3 in DNA: TGTGCCATCAGTGTGAGGGACGGGGGTGGACTGTTTTTT. Its translation: CAISVRDGGGLFF.

The chain is built from TRBV29-1 and TRBJ1-1; no firm D call. The CDR3 length is 13 residues. Trimming stripped 6 bases from V and 2 bases from J, with 13 bases between. CDR1 is SQVTM and CDR2 is ANQGSEA in the germline V gene. The CDR3 loop reads CSVSRRFNTEAFF. DNA of the CDR3: TGCAGCGTGAGTAGGAGGTTTAACACTGAAGCTTTCTTT.

V and J are TRBV7-2 and TRBJ1-1; 8 nucleotides match TRBD1. The CDR3 is 13 amino acids. V lost 5 bases to trimming and J lost 5 bases; unmatched junction nucleotides: 4. The germline gives CDR1 SGHTA, CDR2 FQGNSA. CDR3 nucleotides: TGTGCCAGCAGCAACGACAGGGGAACTGAAGCTTTCTTT. Its protein is CASSNDRGTEAFF.

The chain couples TRBV6-5 to TRBJ2-6; D perhaps matches TRBD1 (6 bases). Germline values: CDR1 MNHEY, CDR2 SVGAGI. Trimming removed 6 bases at V and 3 bases at J, with 12 bases between. The CDR3 consists of 15 residues. This CDR3 is CASRNREFGANVLTF. CDR3 in DNA: TGTGCCAGCAGGAACAGGGAATTTGGGGCCAACGTCCTGACTTTC.

This CDR3 reads CASSSGSNEKLFF. The CDR3 DNA reads TGTGCCAGCAGTTCGGGGTCGAATGAAAAACTGTTTTTT. The V gene is TRBV6-6, the J gene TRBJ1-4, with no clear D. Germline V gene sequence: CDR1 MNHNY, CDR2 SVGAGI (reference sequence). The CDR3 sequence is 13 residues long. The ends were cut back, 4 bases at V and 5 bases at J, with 8 bases in the middle.

This chain connects TRBV27 to TRBJ1-1; a weak D match, TRBD1 (6 bases). The V gene lost 5 bases and the J gene lost 3 bases, with 16 bases spanning the gap. The CDR3 is 15 residues long. CDR1 and CDR2 from the germline V gene are MNHEY and SMNVEV (reference sequence). The CDR3 nucleotides are TGTGCCAGCAGTAGATTAACAGGGTGGGACACTGAAGCTTTCTTT. Its translation: CASSRLTGWDTEAFF.

As to this clone: Sequence at one end of the junction differs from germline and may be a read error. The chain uses TRBV6-5 and TRBJ1-2, with no clear D. Germline values: CDR1 MNHEY, CDR2 SVGAGI. The CDR3 runs to 12 residues. CDR3 protein: CASSSPGPLISF. The DNA of the CDR3 is TGTGCCAGCAGTTCCCCAGGCCCACTTATCTCCTTC.

This chain links TRBV19 with TRBJ1-6; D is perhaps TRBD1 (6 bases). Germline lookup yields CDR1 LNHDA and CDR2 SQIVND (reference sequence). This CDR3 region has 14 residues. Between the trimmed V and J ends, which lost 3 bases and 8 bases, there was a span of 11 bases. Here the CDR3 reads CASSMESGDSPLHF. The CDR3 nucleotides read TGTGCCAGTAGTATGGAGTCAGGGGATTCACCCCTCCACTTT.

This CDR3 is CAVRTGRAPRQPQHF. As DNA, the CDR3 is TGTGCCGTTCGGACAGGGCGAGCCCCACGTCAGCCCCAGCATTTT. The gene calls are TRBV28 and TRBJ1-5; 8 bases line up with TRBD1. CDR3 length: 15 amino acids. V lost 11 bases, J lost 6 bases, and 15 bases stayed unmatched. Per the germline V gene, CDR1 is MDHEN and CDR2 is SYDVKM.

This clone was counted a single time. The rearrangement uses TRBV5-4 and TRBJ2-5; the match to TRBD2 covers 13 bases. The J call is doubtful: the DNA matches TRBJ2-7 better. CDR1 is SGHNT and CDR2 is YYREEE in the germline V gene (reference sequence). CDR3 length: 15 amino acids. The CDR3 loop is CASSSATSGGYEQYF. The DNA for the CDR3 is TGTGCCAGCTCCTCCGCGACTAGCGGGGGGTACGAGCAGTACTTC.

The CDR3 DNA follows: TGTGCCAGCAGCCTAAGTGCCGGGACTAGCGGGAGTTATGAGCAGTTCTTC. Translating gives CASSLSAGTSGSYEQFF. The rearrangement links TRBV7-3 to TRBJ2-1; the match to TRBD2 covers 14 bases. Germline V lookup: CDR1 SGHTA, CDR2 FQGTGA. After removal of 5 bases from V and 8 bases from J, the junction contained 11 bases not matched to a gene. The CDR3 runs 17 residues.

The V and J genes are TRBV5-1 and TRBJ2-5; 7 bases agree with TRBD2. Germline trimming cut 5 bases from V and 3 bases from J; bases unmatched to any gene: 10. This CDR3 region has 15 residues. The V gene's germline CDR1 is SGHRS and CDR2 YFSETQ. The CDR3 reads CASRTVGGEKETQYF. In DNA, the CDR3 is TGCGCCAGCAGAACGGTGGGGGGGGAGAAAGAGACCCAGTACTTC.

The gene calls are TRBV19 and TRBJ1-1; 7 bases fit TRBD1. Per the germline V gene, CDR1 is LNHDA and CDR2 is SQIVND (reference sequence). The length of the CDR3 is 14 residues. V lost 6 bases to trimming and J lost 2 bases; unmatched junction nucleotides: 6. CDR3 protein: CASSTGTVNTEAFF. The CDR3 region has the DNA TGTGCCAGTAGCACCGGGACAGTCAACACTGAAGCTTTCTTT.

The chain couples TRBV19 to TRBJ1-2, with D unclear. This CDR3 has 15 residues. V was cut by 4 bases and J by 3 bases, with 15 bases left in between. Germline loops: CDR1 LNHDA, CDR2 SQIVND (reference sequence). CDR3 residues: CASSTTPEGHYGYTF. For the CDR3, the DNA is TGTGCCAGTAGTACTACTCCTGAGGGCCACTATGGCTACACCTTC.

The gene calls are TRBV9 and TRBJ2-1; possibly TRBD2 for D (7 bases). This CDR3 comprises 13 residues. Germline V gene sequence: CDR1 SGDLS, CDR2 YYNGEE. V was trimmed by 4 bases and J by 12 bases, leaving 17 bases between them. The CDR3: CASSPRGGALQFF. Here the CDR3 DNA reads TGTGCCAGCAGCCCGAGGGGGGGAGCGTTGCAGTTCTTC. Supplemented by reference TRBV9 and TRBJ2-1, the full variable domain reads DSGVTQTPKHLITATGQRVTLRCSPRSGDLSVYWYQQSLDQGLQFLIQYYNGEERAKGNILERFSAQQFPDLHSELNLSSLELGDSALYFCASSPRGGALQFFGPGTRLTVL.

The rearrangement uses TRBV4-3 and TRBJ2-7; D might be TRBD2 (6 bases). Germline V CDR1 and CDR2: LGHNA, YSLEER. Trimming cost V 1 base and J 2 bases, with 15 bases left between them. This CDR3 is 16 amino acids long. The CDR3 DNA reads TGCGCCAGCAGCCAAGGCCATTACGGGGGTCCCTACGAGCAGTACTTC. Its protein is CASSQGHYGGPYEQYF.

By share of the sample, this clone is medium-sized. The chain employs TRBV13 and TRBJ1-3; tentative D call: TRBD1 (5 bases). The length of the CDR3 is 15 residues. V was shortened by 6 bases and J by 1 base, with 13 bases between the two germline ends. CDR1 PRHDT and CDR2 FYEKMQ come from the germline V gene (reference sequence). The DNA for the CDR3 is TGTGCCAGCAGGAAATTTCCAGGGTCTGGAAACACCATATATTTT. Its translation is CASRKFPGSGNTIYF.